This is a list of T cell receptor beta chains from one sample in a study of blood T cell repertoires in COVID-19. Repertoires were generated with immunoSEQ multiplex PCR, while TCRdb's copy carries only in-frame clones and drops some. The sample consists of more than 100,000 clones, roughly 83% of them appearing once. Sequenced input: peripheral blood. Receptors were obtained from a woman older than 75 with acute or convalescent COVID-19. The CDR3 runs from the conserved cysteine through the conserved F or W. The D gene is left open where the match is weak. Clone sizes are given selectively: once, few, many, or a class where the clone is expanded.

V gene: TRBV3-1/TRBV3-2
D gene: NA
clone size: once
J gene: TRBJ1-2
CDR3 DNA: TGTGCCAGCAGCCAACAACCACAGGGCGACTACACCTTC
CDR3 protein: CASSQQPQGDYTF

V gene: TRBV7-2
D gene: TRBD1
clone size: NA
J gene: TRBJ1-2
CDR3 DNA: TGTGCCAGCAGCTTGGACAGGGATAGTAACTATGGCTACACCTTC
CDR3 protein: CASSLDRDSNYGYTF

V gene: TRBV19
D gene: TRBD1
clone size: NA
J gene: TRBJ1-5
CDR3 DNA: TGTGCCGGGGGGGACCGGACAGGGAGCAATCAGCCCCAGCATTTT
CDR3 protein: CAGGDRTGSNQPQHF

V gene: TRBV19
D gene: NA
clone size: NA
J gene: TRBJ1-6
CDR3 DNA: TGTGCCAGTAGTATCCAGGGGAATAATTCACCCCTCCACTTT
CDR3 protein: CASSIQGNNSPLHF

V gene: TRBV18
D gene: NA
clone size: NA
J gene: TRBJ2-1
CDR3 DNA: TGTGCCAGCTCACCACGTCCCGACCCCTCGGGGAATGAGCAGTTCTTC
CDR3 protein: CASSPRPDPSGNEQFF

V gene: TRBV11-2
D gene: NA
clone size: NA
J gene: TRBJ2-5
CDR3 DNA: TGTGCCAGCAGCTCAGGAGTCAGGGCCCGTAACCAAGAGACCCAGTACTTC
CDR3 protein: CASSSGVRARNQETQYF

V gene: TRBV7-8
D gene: TRBD1
clone size: NA
J gene: TRBJ1-1
CDR3 DNA: TGTGCCAGCAGCCCCCGGGACAGCGGGAACACTGAAGCTTTCTTT
CDR3 protein: CASSPRDSGNTEAFF

V gene: TRBV29-1
D gene: TRBD1
clone size: NA
J gene: TRBJ1-2
CDR3 DNA: TGCAGCGACAAGACAGGGTTCGGCTACACCTTC
CDR3 protein: CSDKTGFGYTF

V gene: TRBV2
D gene: NA
clone size: NA
J gene: TRBJ1-1
CDR3 DNA: TGTGCCAGCATGCGGGTCATGAACACTGAAGCTTTCTTT
CDR3 protein: CASMRVMNTEAFF

V gene: TRBV10-1
D gene: NA
clone size: NA
J gene: TRBJ2-1
CDR3 DNA: TGCGCCAGCAGTGGTAAGGACTCGAGCTCCTACAATGAGCAGTTCTTC
CDR3 protein: CASSGKDSSSYNEQFF

V gene: TRBV19
D gene: NA
clone size: few
J gene: TRBJ2-1
CDR3 DNA: TGTGCCAGTAGTATCCGAGATGAGCAGTTCTTC
CDR3 protein: CASSIRDEQFF

V gene: TRBV29-1
D gene: NA
clone size: NA
J gene: TRBJ2-3
CDR3 DNA: TGCAGCGTTGAATCAGGGGCCCGCACAGATACGCAGTATTTT
CDR3 protein: CSVESGARTDTQYF

V gene: TRBV6-2/TRBV6-3
D gene: TRBD2
clone size: once
J gene: TRBJ2-3
CDR3 DNA: TGTGCCAGCAGTGATCCCGGAGGTAGCGGGGCACCAAAAGATACGCAGTATTTT
CDR3 protein: CASSDPGGSGAPKDTQYF

V gene: TRBV7-2
D gene: NA
clone size: NA
J gene: TRBJ2-1
CDR3 DNA: TGTGCCAGCAGCTTAGTTGCTAGCTCCTCGGCGGGGTACAATGAGCAGTTCTTC
CDR3 protein: CASSLVASSSAGYNEQFF

V gene: TRBV5-1
D gene: TRBD1
clone size: NA
J gene: TRBJ1-4
CDR3 DNA: TGCGCCAGCAGCCATCAACAGACAGGGCGGGATGAAAAACTGTTTTTT
CDR3 protein: CASSHQQTGRDEKLFF

V gene: TRBV18
D gene: NA
clone size: NA
J gene: TRBJ1-5
CDR3 DNA: TGTGCCAGCTCACCCGACAGTAGCAATCAGCCCCAGCATTTT
CDR3 protein: CASSPDSSNQPQHF